This T cell receptor beta chain was profiled in a study of technical replicates of blood from a few donors. TCRdb's copy holds only in-frame clones and misses some; the assay was immunoSEQ multiplex PCR. The sample includes 75,000 to 90,000 clones, just under 95% of them seen just once. This TCR came from a human donor in good health. Sequencing used T cells isolated from PBMCs.

The CDR3 DNA sequence: TGTGCCAGCACCCACCAACAGGGGGCCTATGGCTACACCTTC. It encodes CASTHQQGAYGYTF. V gene TRBV6-6 combines with J gene TRBJ1-2, with 9 positions matching TRBD1. Trimming cost V 7 bases and J 4 bases; bases outside gene matches: 7. Germline CDR1 MNHNY, CDR2 SVGAGI (reference sequence). This CDR3 has 14 amino acids.